The 11 T cell receptor beta chains listed next were all sequenced from one sample in a study of blood T cell repertoires in COVID-19. Some clones are missing from TCRdb's copy, which holds only in-frame ones; the method was immunoSEQ multiplex PCR. Among some 190,000 clones, over 75% were seen once, and the ten largest hold about 6.8%. Sequencing input: peripheral blood. Source of these receptors: a middle-aged woman who had recovered from COVID-19.

The rearrangement joins TRBV29-1 to TRBJ1-3; 8 positions agree with TRBD1. Germline values: CDR1 SQVTM, CDR2 ANQGSEA. CDR3 size: 14 residues. V lost 6 bases, J lost 2 bases, and 6 bases stayed unmatched. The CDR3 nucleotides read TGCAGCGTGGCTTGGACAGGGCCTGGAAACACCATATATTTT. It codes for CSVAWTGPGNTIYF.

This chain connects TRBV14 to TRBJ1-4; D call uncertain. The CDR3 is 10 amino acids. Trimming removed 8 bases at V and 8 bases at J, with 6 bases between. Germline CDR1 SGHDN, CDR2 FVKESK. The CDR3 is CASGGEKLFF. The CDR3 nucleotides are TGTGCCAGCGGAGGGGAAAAACTGTTTTTT.

V and J are TRBV19 and TRBJ1-5; D unresolved. The V gene's germline CDR1 is LNHDA and CDR2 SQIVND (reference sequence). Trimming cost V 7 bases and J 6 bases, with 13 bases left between them. CDR3 length equals 13 residues. The CDR3 region has the DNA TGTGCCAGTACCCCTGGCTTCCCTCAGCCCCAGCATTTT. It translates to CASTPGFPQPQHF.

The chain couples TRBV3-1 (or the pseudogene TRBV3-2) to TRBJ1-2, with D perhaps matching TRBD1 (6 bases). CDR1 is LGHDT and CDR2 is YNNKEL in the germline V gene (reference sequence). Between the trimmed V and J ends, which lost 6 bases and 8 bases, there was a span of 10 bases. The CDR3 runs to 11 residues. Written as DNA, the CDR3 is TGTGCCAGCAGGGCGGGGGGCGGCTACACCTTC. Protein: CASRAGGGYTF.

The V gene is TRBV6-5, the J gene TRBJ1-1; a possible D gene is TRBD1 (6 bases). The CDR3 sequence is 14 residues long. V lost 8 bases and J lost 6, with 19 bases in between. CDR1 and CDR2 (germline): MNHEY, SVGAGI. CDR3 region: CASGAVQGLAEAFF. Here the CDR3 DNA reads TGTGCCAGCGGGGCAGTACAGGGATTGGCTGAAGCTTTCTTT.

This rearrangement joins TRBV5-6 to TRBJ1-1; 11 bases are a match to TRBD1. CDR1 SGHDT and CDR2 YYEEEE come from the germline V gene. The CDR3 consists of 15 residues. Trimming removed 4 bases from V and 4 bases from J; junction bases left unmatched: 6. CDR3 protein: CASSRTGTGGTEAFF. CDR3 DNA: TGTGCCAGCAGCCGCACCGGGACAGGGGGCACTGAAGCTTTCTTT.

The chain combines TRBV12-3 or TRBV12-4 with TRBJ2-7; the D gene is possibly TRBD2 (6 bases). The CDR3 is 13 residues long. The V end was cut by 7 bases, the J end by 6 bases, with 16 bases between. DNA of the CDR3: TGTGCCAGCAACCCCCGGGGGAGTGGCGAGCAGTACTTC. It specifies CASNPRGSGEQYF.

The rearrangement links TRBV10-3 to TRBJ2-7; 10 nucleotides match TRBD1. Germline lookup yields CDR1 ENHRY and CDR2 SYGVKD. CDR3 length equals 15 residues. J lost 2 bases, V lost 6 bases, and 7 bases had no gene match. The CDR3, as DNA: TGTGCCATCAGCCCAGGACAGGGGGAGACCTACGAGCAGTACTTC. It is translated as CAISPGQGETYEQYF.

The chain is built from TRBV18 and TRBJ1-2; D gene uncertain. With 1 base removed from V and 8 bases from J, the gap between germline ends came to 5 bases. CDR1 is KGHSH, CDR2 LQKENI, per germline. This CDR3 region has 11 residues. The CDR3 loop is CASSPREGYTF. The CDR3 bases are TGTGCCAGCTCACCACGGGAGGGCTACACCTTC.

This chain connects TRBV19 to TRBJ2-1; 11 bases agree with TRBD2. Germline V gene data show CDR1 as LNHDA and CDR2 as SQIVND (reference sequence). Trimming removed 3 bases from V and 4 bases from J; junction bases left unmatched: 5. This CDR3 has 16 residues. The CDR3 region has the DNA TGTGCCAGTAGTATTTCTCTAGCGGGGGGATACAATGAGCAGTTCTTC. Residues: CASSISLAGGYNEQFF. The whole variable domain, filled in from reference TRBV19 and TRBJ2-1, reads DGGITQSPKYLFRKEGQNVTLSCEQNLNHDAMYWYRQDPGQGLRLIYYSQIVNDFQKGDIAEGYSVSREKKESFPLTVTSAQKNPTAFYLCASSISLAGGYNEQFFGPGTRLTVL.

This chain links TRBV9 with TRBJ2-1, with TRBD2 identical over 7 bases. V shed 0 bases and J 5 bases; nucleotides not matched to a gene: 8. The germline V gene has CDR1 SGDLS and CDR2 YYNGEE. The CDR3 loop spans 16 amino acids. This CDR3 reads CASSVALPRGDNEQFF. For the CDR3, the DNA is TGTGCCAGCAGCGTAGCTCTTCCTCGGGGGGACAATGAGCAGTTCTTC. The variable domain in full, completed from reference TRBV9 and TRBJ2-1, reads DSGVTQTPKHLITATGQRVTLRCSPRSGDLSVYWYQQSLDQGLQFLIQYYNGEERAKGNILERFSAQQFPDLHSELNLSSLELGDSALYFCASSVALPRGDNEQFFGPGTRLTVL.